One and the same sample provided the 30 T cell receptor beta chains below, sequenced in a study of T cells expressing NK-cell markers. Reanalyzing the 5' RACE reads, TCRdb keeps one entry per CDR3 protein, without DNA. The sample yields 500,000 or so distinct CDR3 sequences, of which the top ten take up 3.5% to 4.5%. Sequencing used blood T cells: a sorted CD56 or NKG2C T cell subset, CD4+ or CD8+ T cells, or bulk PBMC T cells (not recorded which). Receptors were obtained from a man aged 18 to 35 in good health.

The rearrangement links TRBV7-3 to TRBJ2-1; the TCRdb D gene call, TRBD2, has no DNA to confirm it. The CDR3 is 16 residues long. Germline V gene data show CDR1 as SGHTA and CDR2 as FQGTGA. CDR3 protein: CASSLTGLAGYNEQFF. The whole variable domain, filled in from reference TRBV7-3 and TRBJ2-1, reads GAGVSQTPSNKVTEKGKYVELRCDPISGHTALYWYRQSLGQGPEFLIYFQGTGAADDSGLPNDRFFAVRPEGSVSTLKIQRTERGDSAVYLCASSLTGLAGYNEQFFGPGTRLTVL.

The rearrangement joins TRBV20-1 to TRBJ1-2; with no DNA, the TCRdb D assignment of TRBD1 cannot be verified. Germline V lookup: CDR1 DFQATT, CDR2 SNEGSKA (reference sequence). This CDR3 is 11 amino acids long. The CDR3 loop is CSAFRENGYTF.

This chain connects TRBV11-2 to TRBJ2-7. The germline gives CDR1 SGHAT, CDR2 FQNNGV. The CDR3 runs 14 residues. This chain's CDR3 is CASSPLPVSYEQYF.

The chain has TRBV11-2 and TRBJ2-1; no DNA is available, so the TRBD2 call from TCRdb remains unchecked. The CDR3 loop spans 17 amino acids. Germline CDR1 and CDR2: SGHAT and FQNNGV. CDR3 sequence reads: CASSSLRTSGTPNEQFF. Full variable domain (outside the CDR3, taken from reference TRBV11-2 and TRBJ2-1): EAGVAQSPRYKIIEKRQSVAFWCNPISGHATLYWYQQILGQGPKLLIQFQNNGVVDDSQLPKDRFSAERLKGVDSTLKIQPAKLEDSAVYLCASSSLRTSGTPNEQFFGPGTRLTVL.

The V gene is TRBV5-5, the J gene TRBJ2-7. The CDR3 has 14 residues. CDR1 is SGHKS and CDR2 is YYEKEE in the germline V gene (reference sequence). This CDR3 reads CASSPARSPYEQYF.

The V call is TRBV15, the J call TRBJ2-1. Germline V gene data show CDR1 as LNHNV and CDR2 as YYDKDF (reference sequence). This CDR3 region has 13 residues. CDR3 sequence: CATRKDGLNEQFF.

The gene calls are TRBV29-1 and TRBJ1-1; without DNA, the TCRdb call of TRBD1 cannot be checked. This CDR3 has 13 residues. From germline, CDR1 is SQVTM and CDR2 ANQGSEA. The CDR3 is CSGARGLNTEAFF.

This chain joins TRBV5-1 and TRBJ2-5; TCRdb reports TRBD2, a call that lacks DNA to check it against. The V gene's germline CDR1 is SGHRS and CDR2 YFSETQ. The CDR3 has 15 residues. CDR3 region: CASSPRGLQQETQYF. The full variable domain, in which reference TRBV5-1 and TRBJ2-5 provide the parts outside the CDR3, is KAGVTQTPRYLIKTRGQQVTLSCSPISGHRSVSWYQQTPGQGLQFLFEYFSETQRNKGNFPGRFSGRQFSNSRSEMNVSTLELGDSALYLCASSPRGLQQETQYFGPGTRLLVL.

The chain is built from TRBV5-1 and TRBJ2-7; TCRdb outputs TRBD1, but without DNA this stays unchecked. The CDR3 covers 14 residues. Germline CDR1 reads SGHRS; CDR2 reads YFSETQ. The CDR3: CASSGGPPTYEQYF.

V usage is TRBV12-3 or TRBV12-4 and J usage is TRBJ1-1; without DNA, the TCRdb call of TRBD1 cannot be checked. The CDR3 is made up of 16 amino acids. CDR3 in amino acids: CASSLGGRGGWTEAFF.

The rearrangement links TRBV15 to TRBJ1-6. The CDR3 is made up of 15 amino acids. Looked up from germline, CDR1 is LNHNV and CDR2 is YYDKDF (reference sequence). CDR3 in amino acids: CATSRDPAFNSPLHF. The variable domain in full, with the rest retrieved from reference TRBV15 and TRBJ1-6, is DAMVIQNPRYQVTQFGKPVTLSCSQTLNHNVMYWYQQKSSQAPKLLFHYYDKDFNNEADTPDNFQSRRPNTSFCFLDIRSPGLGDTAMYLCATSRDPAFNSPLHFGNGTRLTVT.

The CDR3 reads CASNLLLLAGGRSDTQYF. The rearrangement uses TRBV11-1 and TRBJ2-3; lacking DNA, the TRBD2 call made by TCRdb goes unchecked. The CDR3 is 18 residues long. Germline V CDR1 and CDR2: SGHAT, FQDESV (reference sequence).

The chain uses TRBV6-1 and TRBJ1-1; the TRBD1 assignment by TCRdb is unverifiable without DNA. The CDR3 runs to 15 residues. Germline lookup yields CDR1 MNHNS and CDR2 SASEGT. The CDR3: CASRGRDRGRTEAFF.

The chain uses TRBV20-1 and TRBJ1-5; TCRdb gives TRBD1 as the D gene, but with no DNA this cannot be confirmed. Germline CDR1 reads DFQATT; CDR2 reads SNEGSKA (reference sequence). This CDR3 comprises 12 residues. CDR3 protein: CSVAQGRQPQHF.

The gene calls are TRBV29-1 and TRBJ2-3; TCRdb selects TRBD2, and the lack of DNA leaves this call unchecked. Germline-derived CDR1 and CDR2 are SQVTM and ANQGSEA. The CDR3 consists of 15 residues. The CDR3 here is CSVDLGLAGSDTQYF.

This sequence joins TRBV12-3 or TRBV12-4 and TRBJ2-7; the D call from TCRdb, TRBD2, cannot be confirmed without DNA. The CDR3 length is 15 residues. CDR3 in amino acids: CASSFQAGDGPEQYF.

The genes are TRBV3-1 and TRBJ2-4. The germline gives CDR1 LGHDT, CDR2 YNNKEL (reference sequence). The CDR3 consists of 15 residues. This chain's CDR3 is CASSQGRLASNIQYF.

This sequence joins TRBV5-1 and TRBJ2-1; TCRdb returns TRBD2, unconfirmable since there is no DNA. CDR1 is SGHRS, CDR2 YFSETQ, per germline. There are 18 residues in the CDR3. CDR3 sequence: CASSFSGTSGRALNEQFF.

This chain joins TRBV2 and TRBJ2-3; there is no DNA to check the TCRdb D call of TRBD2. The CDR3 is 15 amino acids. The germline gives CDR1 SNHLY, CDR2 FYNNEI. The CDR3 loop reads CASSMLAGKADTQYF.

This chain joins TRBV27 and TRBJ1-3; TCRdb selects TRBD1, and the lack of DNA leaves this call unchecked. This CDR3 region has 15 residues. In germline, CDR1 is MNHEY, CDR2 SMNVEV (reference sequence). This CDR3 is CDGTGACRSGNTIYF.

CDR3 region: CASSLVFGENTEAFF. The V gene is TRBV7-9, the J gene TRBJ1-1. The germline V gene has CDR1 SEHNR and CDR2 FQNEAQ (reference sequence). The CDR3 has 15 residues.

The chain joins TRBV28 to TRBJ2-7; the D call from TCRdb, TRBD2, cannot be confirmed without DNA. The germline CDR1 and CDR2 sequences are MDHEN and SYDVKM. The CDR3 contains 15 residues. The CDR3 spells CASSLRDYRTYEQYF.

The chain couples TRBV24-1 to TRBJ2-5; the TCRdb call, TRBD1, lacks DNA for checking. This CDR3 region has 14 residues. Germline loops: CDR1 KGHDR, CDR2 SFDVKD. Here the CDR3 reads CATSGRGIWETQYF.

The chain joins TRBV7-9 to TRBJ2-7; the TCRdb D gene call, TRBD1, has no DNA to confirm it. The germline gives CDR1 SEHNR, CDR2 FQNEAQ (reference sequence). CDR3 length: 15 amino acids. This chain's CDR3 is CASSFHRATTYEQYF.

This chain links TRBV18 with TRBJ2-1; TCRdb's assignment of TRBD1 cannot be checked, as there is no DNA. Germline V gives CDR1 KGHSH, CDR2 LQKENI. CDR3 size: 12 residues. CDR3 loop: CASSLRQEEQFF.

The genes are TRBV21-1 and TRBJ2-2; with no DNA, the TCRdb D assignment of TRBD1 cannot be verified. TRBV21-1 is designated a pseudogene. There are 15 residues in the CDR3. Here the CDR3 reads CASSNGRGVTGELFF.

The V gene is TRBV3-1, the J gene TRBJ2-5; as DNA is missing, the TRBD1 call by TCRdb cannot be tested. CDR1 is LGHDT and CDR2 is YNNKEL in the germline V gene (reference sequence). This CDR3 region has 15 residues. This chain's CDR3 is CASSQAPQGRETQYF.

The V call is TRBV7-9, the J call TRBJ2-5; TCRdb calls TRBD1, which cannot be checked without DNA. The CDR3 runs 16 residues. Germline-derived CDR1 and CDR2 are SEHNR and FQNEAQ (reference sequence). CDR3 in amino acids: CASSSGTGSFSETQYF. The whole variable domain, filled in from reference TRBV7-9 and TRBJ2-5, reads DTGVSQNPRHKITKRGQNVTFRCDPISEHNRLYWYRQTLGQGPEFLTYFQNEAQLEKSRLLSDRFSAERPKGSFSTLEIQRTEQGDSAMYLCASSSGTGSFSETQYFGPGTRLLVL.

V gene TRBV6-2 or TRBV6-3 combines with J gene TRBJ2-3. This CDR3 region has 13 residues. Germline V gene sequence: CDR1 MNHEY, CDR2 SVGEGT. This CDR3 is CAAYSTFTDTQYF.

The chain recombines TRBV12-3 or TRBV12-4 with TRBJ2-4. CDR3 length equals 12 residues. CDR3 loop: CASSLTGNIQYF.